Listed below are T cell receptor beta chains from one sample, sequenced in a study of T cells in Graves' hyperthyroidism and ophthalmopathy. TCRdb analysed the multiplex PCR reads with MiXCR anew, one entry per CDR3 protein. The table has 250,000 to 350,000 distinct CDR3 sequences, roughly 15% seen once. Sequencing input: blood. These receptors came from a man between 25 and 39 years old with Graves' hyperthyroidism. Both conserved end residues are part of each CDR3. D genes are given only for firm matches. Not every row has a clone size; where given, it reads once, few, many or a size class.

V gene	D gene	J gene	clone size	CDR3 DNA	CDR3 protein
TRBV5-8	TRBD1	TRBJ1-2	few	TGTGCCAGCAGCCCCTGGACAGGTAGCGGCTATGGCTACACCTTC	CASSPWTGSGYGYTF
TRBV18	.	TRBJ2-1	many	TGTGCCAGCTCACCAGAGACGGGGGGCGAGCAGTTCTTC	CASSPETGGEQFF
TRBV24-1	.	TRBJ2-6	few	TGTGCCACCAGTGACCCTAAGTCTGGGGCCAACGTCCTGACTTTC	CATSDPKSGANVLTF
TRBV3-1	.	TRBJ2-4	many	TGTGCCAGCAGCCAAGTCTTCGGGGGAGCGGGTTTAGCCAAAAACATTCAGTACTTC	CASSQVFGGAGLAKNIQYF
TRBV20-1	TRBD2	TRBJ2-1	many	TGCAGTGCTTCGACTCGGACTAGCGGGAAGGATGAGCAGTTCTTC	CSASTRTSGKDEQFF
TRBV12-3/TRBV12-4	.	TRBJ1-1	many	TGTGCCAGCAGTTTGGGGGGCCGGGCTGGAGCTTTCTTT	CASSLGGRAGAFF
TRBV12-5	TRBD2	TRBJ2-5	.	TGTGCTAGTGGCTCAGGCGGCGGACTAGCGGGAGAGGCCCAGTACTTC	CASGSGGGLAGEAQYF
TRBV11-2	.	TRBJ1-3	many	TGTGCCAGCAGCCTTAACATGGACACCATATATTTT	CASSLNMDTIYF
TRBV7-2	.	TRBJ2-2	many	TGTGCCAGCAGGGACAACACCGGGGAGCTGTTTTTT	CASRDNTGELFF
TRBV5-1	TRBD1	TRBJ2-2	many	TGCGCCAGCAGCCGCACAGGGGCTAACGGGGAGCTGTTTTTT	CASSRTGANGELFF
TRBV5-1	TRBD1	TRBJ1-1	many	TGCGCCAGCAGCTTGGATACGGGACAGGAAGCTTTCTTT	CASSLDTGQEAFF
TRBV27	.	TRBJ2-7	many	TGTGCCAGCAGGGGGCTTACCTACGAGCAGTACTTC	CASRGLTYEQYF
TRBV28	.	TRBJ2-7	many	TGTGCCAGCAGTTTCCTTAGACAGAGCTACGAGCAGTACTTC	CASSFLRQSYEQYF
TRBV2	TRBD1	TRBJ1-5	many	TGTGCCAGCAGGGGGACAGGGGGCGCGAGCAATCAGCCCCAGCATTTT	CASRGTGGASNQPQHF
TRBV7-3	TRBD2	TRBJ2-1	.	TGTGCCAGCAGCTTAACAGGGGCACTAGCGGAGCAGTTCTTC	CASSLTGALAEQFF
TRBV9	TRBD1	TRBJ2-1	few	TGTGCCAGCAGCGTCTCCGGGACAGGTTCTTGGAATGAGCAGTTCTTC	CASSVSGTGSWNEQFF
TRBV2	.	TRBJ2-4	.	TGTGCCAGCCGGGAGCCTGGGGAAAACATTCAGTACTTC	CASREPGENIQYF
TRBV15	.	TRBJ1-1	many	TGTGCCACCAGTTTCAGGGCGGGCACTGAAGCTTTCTTT	CATSFRAGTEAFF
TRBV29-1	.	TRBJ1-1	few	TGCAGCGTGACCCCCGGGACACGGAACACTGAAGCTTTCTTT	CSVTPGTRNTEAFF
TRBV3-1	TRBD1	TRBJ2-3	many	TGTGCCAGCAGCCAGGGGCCCAGGGGGGATACGCAGTATTTT	CASSQGPRGDTQYF
TRBV20-1	TRBD1	TRBJ2-7	few	TGCAGTGCTAAAGCCCGGAGGGGACAGGGAGACGAGCAGTACTTC	CSAKARRGQGDEQYF
TRBV18	.	TRBJ1-5	many	TGTGCCAGCTCACCATCGGACGGGAGCGGTCAGCCCCAGCATTTT	CASSPSDGSGQPQHF
TRBV5-1	TRBD1	TRBJ2-7	many	TGCGCCAGCAGCTTGGCGAAAGGGACAGGAAATTACGAGCAGTACTTC	CASSLAKGTGNYEQYF
TRBV29-1	TRBD1	TRBJ2-7	few	TGCAGCGCCGGGACAGGGGGCGGAGGGGAGCAGTACTTC	CSAGTGGGGEQYF
TRBV5-6	TRBD2	TRBJ2-5	.	TGTGCCAGCAGCCTTGGGACTAGCGAGACCCAGTACTTC	CASSLGTSETQYF
TRBV24-1	.	TRBJ2-1	many	TGTGCCACCAGTGATGAGGGGTGGGATGAGCAGTTCTTC	CATSDEGWDEQFF
TRBV19	TRBD1	TRBJ1-1	few	TGTGCCAGTCGCCTAGACAGGGTGACTGAAGCTTTCTTT	CASRLDRVTEAFF
TRBV3-1	.	TRBJ2-3	many	TGTGCCAGCAGTCTTTCGAGGGGGATGAGCACAGATACGCAGTATTTT	CASSLSRGMSTDTQYF
TRBV4-1	.	TRBJ1-4	.	TGCGCCAGCAGCCTATCACCCTCCAGGAGCAATGAAAAACTGTTTTTT	CASSLSPSRSNEKLFF
TRBV7-8	.	TRBJ2-5	many	TGTGCCAGCAGCTTAGGGGGGGAGCAGACCCAGTACTTC	CASSLGGEQTQYF
TRBV10-3	.	TRBJ2-1	.	TGTGCCATCAGTGGTGAGGTAGGGGATATCGGGAATGAGCAGTTCTTC	CAISGEVGDIGNEQFF
TRBV20-1	.	TRBJ2-7	many	TGCAGTGCTAGGACCCCTAAAGCGGGTTCCGGGTACGAGCAGTACTTC	CSARTPKAGSGYEQYF
TRBV11-2	.	TRBJ2-5	many	TGTGCCAGCACCTTAAATGTCTCCCCAGAGACCCAGTACTTC	CASTLNVSPETQYF
TRBV19	.	TRBJ2-6	.	TGTGCCAGTAGTCTCTCTCCTGGGGCCAACGTCCTGACTTTC	CASSLSPGANVLTF
TRBV11-3	.	TRBJ2-1	many	TGTGCCAGCAGCTTAGGGGCAGCAAATGAGCAGTTCTTC	CASSLGAANEQFF
TRBV2	TRBD1	TRBJ2-4	many	TGTGCCAGCAGAGCGACAGGGGGCTACCAAACTATTCAGTACTTC	CASRATGGYQTIQYF
TRBV11-3	.	TRBJ2-1	many	TGTGCCAGCAGCCCGCTGGACAACCGACATTACAATGAGCAGTTCTTC	CASSPLDNRHYNEQFF
TRBV12-3/TRBV12-4	.	TRBJ2-7	many	TGTGCCAGCAGTTTTATGGGTAGCGGCCTAGATGTCGAGCAGTACTTC	CASSFMGSGLDVEQYF
TRBV11-2	.	TRBJ1-6	.	TGTGCCAGCAGCTTGAGCCGTCTAAATTCACCCCTCCACTTT	CASSLSRLNSPLHF
TRBV20-1	TRBD1	TRBJ1-5	many	TGCAGTGCTAGATTGGGGACAGCAAGCAATCAGCCCCAGCATTTT	CSARLGTASNQPQHF
TRBV5-5	TRBD2	TRBJ2-1	few	TGTGCCAGCAGTCTGGCTGCTTATAGCGGGAGGTCGGGTGAGCAGTTCTTC	CASSLAAYSGRSGEQFF
TRBV20-1	.	TRBJ1-1	many	TGCAGTGCTAGAGTGGGAAGGGGCACTGAAGCTTTCTTT	CSARVGRGTEAFF
TRBV28	TRBD1	TRBJ1-5	many	TGTGCCAGCAGCCCCGGGACAGGAAACGCCAATCAGCCCCAGCATTTT	CASSPGTGNANQPQHF
TRBV5-6	.	TRBJ2-5	many	TGTGCCAGCAGCGCGTACCGGGAAGTAGAAGAGACCCAGTACTTC	CASSAYREVEETQYF